This is a list of T cell receptor beta chains from one sample in a study of blood T cell repertoires in COVID-19. Libraries were prepared by immunoSEQ multiplex PCR; TCRdb keeps only in-frame clonotypes and omits some of them. In the table there are about 350,000 clones, approximately 89% of which are singletons. Material: PBMCs or T cells enriched from blood (not recorded which). The receptors originated from a woman in her thirties who had recovered from COVID-19. CDR3s include the opening cysteine and the closing phenylalanine or tryptophan. Fields, in order: CDR3 protein, CDR3 length, clone size, J gene, V gene. Rows may omit the clone size; those that give it use once, few, many or a size class.

CDR3 protein: CASSFLGLTYNEQFF
CDR3 length: 15
clone size: once
J gene: TRBJ2-1
V gene: TRBV7-2

CDR3 protein: CASSYSGVGDRNQPQHF
CDR3 length: 17
clone size: .
J gene: TRBJ1-5
V gene: TRBV5-5

CDR3 protein: CASSFTGNGYTF
CDR3 length: 12
clone size: once
J gene: TRBJ1-2
V gene: TRBV7-9

CDR3 protein: CASSLAGTGNTIYF
CDR3 length: 14
clone size: .
J gene: TRBJ1-3
V gene: TRBV5-5

CDR3 protein: CASSDRQGSTGELFF
CDR3 length: 15
clone size: .
J gene: TRBJ2-2
V gene: TRBV5-4

CDR3 protein: CASSATGARNEKLFF
CDR3 length: 15
clone size: .
J gene: TRBJ1-4
V gene: TRBV9

CDR3 protein: CASRKNDGEETQYF
CDR3 length: 14
clone size: .
J gene: TRBJ2-5
V gene: TRBV19

CDR3 protein: CSATDSYGYTF
CDR3 length: 11
clone size: .
J gene: TRBJ1-2
V gene: TRBV20-1

CDR3 protein: CASSSQGPHTGELFF
CDR3 length: 15
clone size: .
J gene: TRBJ2-2
V gene: TRBV5-4

CDR3 protein: CASAKYREAYGYTF
CDR3 length: 14
clone size: .
J gene: TRBJ1-2
V gene: TRBV6-5

CDR3 protein: CASSLNRDRGREQYF
CDR3 length: 15
clone size: .
J gene: TRBJ2-7
V gene: TRBV5-1

CDR3 protein: CASSLNRIYGYTF
CDR3 length: 13
clone size: .
J gene: TRBJ1-2
V gene: TRBV27

CDR3 protein: CATSAPRGNTEAFF
CDR3 length: 14
clone size: .
J gene: TRBJ1-1
V gene: TRBV15

CDR3 protein: CASSELTGTHYNSPLHF
CDR3 length: 17
clone size: once
J gene: TRBJ1-6
V gene: TRBV6-1

CDR3 protein: CASSSGTSWQETQYF
CDR3 length: 15
clone size: .
J gene: TRBJ2-5
V gene: TRBV5-6

CDR3 protein: CASSSGDSPLKYF
CDR3 length: 13
clone size: .
J gene: TRBJ2-7
V gene: TRBV3-1/TRBV3-2

CDR3 protein: CASSTDAGLQETQYF
CDR3 length: 15
clone size: few
J gene: TRBJ2-5
V gene: TRBV9

CDR3 protein: CASSAGVPSTDTQYF
CDR3 length: 15
clone size: .
J gene: TRBJ2-3
V gene: TRBV19

CDR3 protein: CASRLAGDRDGEQYF
CDR3 length: 15
clone size: .
J gene: TRBJ2-7
V gene: TRBV5-1

CDR3 protein: CASSASGGASYNSPLHF
CDR3 length: 17
clone size: few
J gene: TRBJ1-6
V gene: TRBV9

CDR3 protein: CASLQGQNTGELFF
CDR3 length: 14
clone size: .
J gene: TRBJ2-2
V gene: TRBV19

CDR3 protein: CASSEFGGLNEKLFF
CDR3 length: 15
clone size: .
J gene: TRBJ1-4
V gene: TRBV2

CDR3 protein: CASSFGGGVQETQYF
CDR3 length: 15
clone size: .
J gene: TRBJ2-5
V gene: TRBV7-9

CDR3 protein: CASTGQGSTGELFF
CDR3 length: 14
clone size: .
J gene: TRBJ2-2
V gene: TRBV28

CDR3 protein: CASSPMDTQETQYF
CDR3 length: 14
clone size: .
J gene: TRBJ2-5
V gene: TRBV9

CDR3 protein: CASSSTGSEAFF
CDR3 length: 12
clone size: .
J gene: TRBJ1-1
V gene: TRBV6-5

CDR3 protein: CATRTSGGMETQYF
CDR3 length: 14
clone size: .
J gene: TRBJ2-5
V gene: TRBV19

CDR3 protein: CASSFSTGELFF
CDR3 length: 12
clone size: .
J gene: TRBJ2-2
V gene: TRBV27

CDR3 protein: CASEDGTMGEKLFF
CDR3 length: 14
clone size: many
J gene: TRBJ1-4
V gene: TRBV28

CDR3 protein: CASRPGGDTQYF
CDR3 length: 12
clone size: .
J gene: TRBJ2-3
V gene: TRBV5-1

CDR3 protein: CATSPGSNQPQHF
CDR3 length: 13
clone size: .
J gene: TRBJ1-5
V gene: TRBV24-1

CDR3 protein: CASSLGGDWSGETQYF
CDR3 length: 16
clone size: .
J gene: TRBJ2-5
V gene: TRBV5-8

CDR3 protein: CASSLYRTYGYTF
CDR3 length: 13
clone size: .
J gene: TRBJ1-2
V gene: TRBV4-1

CDR3 protein: CASSQEVQGAGETQYF
CDR3 length: 16
clone size: .
J gene: TRBJ2-5
V gene: TRBV4-1

CDR3 protein: CASSLTGQGLFGYTF
CDR3 length: 15
clone size: .
J gene: TRBJ1-2
V gene: TRBV2

CDR3 protein: CASSPGVAGAREQYF
CDR3 length: 15
clone size: .
J gene: TRBJ2-7
V gene: TRBV5-4

CDR3 protein: CASSLDPRGLYGYTF
CDR3 length: 15
clone size: .
J gene: TRBJ1-2
V gene: TRBV5-1

CDR3 protein: CASSREGFGNQPQHF
CDR3 length: 15
clone size: .
J gene: TRBJ1-5
V gene: TRBV5-1

CDR3 protein: CASSSVAMSGNTIYF
CDR3 length: 15
clone size: .
J gene: TRBJ1-3
V gene: TRBV6-5

CDR3 protein: CASSNSGGDPYEQYF
CDR3 length: 15
clone size: once
J gene: TRBJ2-7
V gene: TRBV7-2

CDR3 protein: CASSLTHRSNSPLHF
CDR3 length: 15
clone size: .
J gene: TRBJ1-6
V gene: TRBV5-6

CDR3 protein: CASSYRGADNSPLHF
CDR3 length: 15
clone size: once
J gene: TRBJ1-6
V gene: TRBV6-2/TRBV6-3

CDR3 protein: CASRRGTTPLHF
CDR3 length: 12
clone size: few
J gene: TRBJ1-6
V gene: TRBV6-5

CDR3 protein: CASSGSSGGRSSYEQYF
CDR3 length: 17
clone size: .
J gene: TRBJ2-7
V gene: TRBV2

CDR3 protein: CASSWDRGPRAFF
CDR3 length: 13
clone size: .
J gene: TRBJ1-1
V gene: TRBV5-4

CDR3 protein: CASSPSGVEQFF
CDR3 length: 12
clone size: .
J gene: TRBJ2-1
V gene: TRBV3-1/TRBV3-2

CDR3 protein: CASQRAYEQYF
CDR3 length: 11
clone size: .
J gene: TRBJ2-7
V gene: TRBV21-1

CDR3 protein: CASSFTPVVGAFF
CDR3 length: 13
clone size: .
J gene: TRBJ1-1
V gene: TRBV7-2

CDR3 protein: CASSQLSGNTIYF
CDR3 length: 13
clone size: .
J gene: TRBJ1-3
V gene: TRBV14

CDR3 protein: CASSHRRGAVDTQYF
CDR3 length: 15
clone size: .
J gene: TRBJ2-3
V gene: TRBV11-1